This record covers a single T cell receptor beta chain. Its antigen is not known. This sample stems from a study of T-cell memory formation after mild COVID-19. Study details: The study found TCR clusters largely donor specific.

General study findings and limits: There were some responding clones in pre-infection memory, which suggested that cross-reactive memory had joined. Among clones contracting day 15 to 85, CD4/CD8 was balanced, whereas later expanders leaned CD4+.

This CDR3 is built from 14 residues. Germline values: CDR1 KGHDR, CDR2 SFDVKD. Trimming cost V 9 bases and J 10 bases; bases outside gene matches: 13. TCRdb reprocessed the 5' RACE reads via MiXCR and lists one record per CDR3 protein. The repertoire has roughly 510,000 distinct CDR3 sequences, about 18% of them found once; the top ten carry about 7.4%. The chain has TRBV24-1 and TRBJ2-1, with 8 nucleotides matching TRBD1. The source material was PBMCs or a T cell subset sorted from them (not recorded which). The origin of this receptor is an adult woman who had mild COVID-19 (a few samples of this study predate the infection). Cell type and time point are not known. The CDR3 bases are TGTGCCACCGATAGTAACCCAGGGGGCCGGGAGCAGTTCTTC. It translates to CATDSNPGGREQFF.